This is a list of T cell receptor beta chains from one sample in a study of T cell changes during pregnancy in multiple sclerosis. The data were produced by immunoSEQ multiplex PCR, yet TCRdb's version contains in-frame clones alone and is incomplete. The sample has tens of thousands of clones; roughly 89% are singletons. The sample consisted of CD4+ T cells from peripheral blood mononuclear cells, taken in the first trimester of pregnancy. The receptors stem from a female donor in good health, enrolled as a control in a pregnancy study. Each CDR3 is given with its conserved first and last residue. The D gene is left open where the match is weak. Rows give clone size only sometimes, using once, few, many, or a class for an expanded clone.

TRBJ2-5 | TRBD1 | - | TRBV18 | 15 | TGTGCCAGCTCACCAGTCGGACAGGGAGATGAGACCCAGTACTTC | CASSPVGQGDETQYF
TRBJ2-3 | - | - | TRBV30 | 14 | TGTGCCTGGAGATGGGAGGACCGCACAGATACGCAGTATTTT | CAWRWEDRTDTQYF
TRBJ1-2 | - | - | TRBV19 | 15 | TGTGCCAGTAGTATAGTTCGACAGGCCCCTGGGGGCTACACCTTC | CASSIVRQAPGGYTF
TRBJ1-4 | - | once | TRBV29-1 | 11 | TGCAGCGTTGAGCGGAATGAAAAACTGTTTTTT | CSVERNEKLFF
TRBJ1-2 | - | - | TRBV6-1 | 15 | TGTGCCAGCAGTGAACCCGCCGCGGGCGGCTATGGCTACACCTTC | CASSEPAAGGYGYTF
TRBJ2-4 | - | - | TRBV5-4 | 16 | TGTGCCAGCAGCTTGGAGGGGGGGCGAGGCAAAAACATTCAGTACTTC | CASSLEGGRGKNIQYF
TRBJ1-1 | - | - | TRBV4-3 | 14 | TGCGCCAGCAGCCAAGTGGACAGAGGCACTGAAGCTTTCTTT | CASSQVDRGTEAFF
TRBJ1-1 | TRBD1 | - | TRBV27 | 15 | TGTGCCAGCGCACGGACCGGGACAGGGGGCACTGAAGCTTTCTTT | CASARTGTGGTEAFF
TRBJ2-7 | - | - | TRBV7-2 | 16 | TGTGCCAGCAGCTTATCAAGCGGGCTCTCCTCCTACGAGCAGTACTTC | CASSLSSGLSSYEQYF
TRBJ2-3 | - | - | TRBV19 | 14 | TGTGCCAGTAAAGTTCGCGGGGACACAGATACGCAGTATTTT | CASKVRGDTDTQYF
TRBJ2-7 | TRBD1 | once | TRBV14 | 16 | TGTGCCAGCAGCCATCGCCGGGACAGGGCCTCCTACGAGCAGTACTTC | CASSHRRDRASYEQYF
TRBJ2-1 | TRBD1 | - | TRBV19 | 13 | TGTGCCAGTAGAAAGACAGGGAACAATGAGCAGTTCTTC | CASRKTGNNEQFF
TRBJ2-1 | TRBD1 | - | TRBV5-6 | 15 | TGTGCCAGCAGCGGCGGACAGGTCTACTACAATGAGCAGTTCTTC | CASSGGQVYYNEQFF
TRBJ1-1 | TRBD1 | - | TRBV14 | 13 | TGTGCCAGCAGCCTGGACAGGGGACGGAAAGCTTTCTTT | CASSLDRGRKAFF
TRBJ2-5 | TRBD2 | - | TRBV6-1 | 17 | TGTGCCAGCAGTGACCCACTAGCGGGGGGAGCCAGGGAGACCCAGTACTTC | CASSDPLAGGARETQYF